Following are 26 T cell receptor beta chains from one sample sequenced in a study of blood T cell repertoires in COVID-19. Repertoires were generated with immunoSEQ multiplex PCR, while TCRdb's copy carries only in-frame clones and drops some. The sample includes approximately 220,000 clones, about four fifths of them seen just once. The source material was peripheral blood. The receptors derive from a woman aged 25 to 39 who had recovered from COVID-19.

This rearrangement joins TRBV25-1 to TRBJ1-1; D ambiguous. The germline CDR1 and CDR2 sequences are MGHDK and SYGVNS. The CDR3 has 13 amino acids. V shed 8 bases and J shed 0 bases, with 10 bases lying between them. The CDR3 DNA reads TGTGCCAGCGCGGCCCTAATGAACACTGAAGCTTTCTTT. This translates into CASAALMNTEAFF.

J is TRBJ2-7 and V is TRBV28; TRBD2 is a possible D gene (6 bases). The CDR3 covers 16 residues. Germline assignment: CDR1 MDHEN and CDR2 SYDVKM. V was shortened by 1 base and J by 6 bases, with 19 bases between the two germline ends. This chain's CDR3 is CASSLSAGWFGAEQYF. CDR3 nucleotides: TGTGCCAGCAGTTTATCCGCGGGGTGGTTTGGTGCCGAGCAGTACTTC.

This chain joins TRBV6-1 and TRBJ2-2, with D uncertain. V was shortened by 3 bases and J by 3 bases, with 8 bases between the two germline ends. CDR1 MNHNS and CDR2 SASEGT come from the germline V gene. The CDR3 length is 14 residues. The CDR3 DNA is TGTGCCAGCAGTGACAGGTGGGACACCGGGGAGCTGTTTTTT. Translated: CASSDRWDTGELFF.

The chain links TRBV6-5 to TRBJ1-2; tentative D call: TRBD1 (5 bases). In germline, CDR1 is MNHEY, CDR2 SVGAGI. Trimming cost V 10 bases and J 4 bases, with 16 bases left between them. This CDR3 comprises 13 residues. CDR3 DNA: TGTGCCACCTGGGACTTTCGCTTCTATGGCTACACCTTC. Translating gives CATWDFRFYGYTF.

This rearrangement joins TRBV10-3 to TRBJ1-2; maybe TRBD1 (6 bases). The length of the CDR3 is 11 residues. Germline CDR1 is ENHRY and CDR2 is SYGVKD. The V and J ends lost 10 bases and 6 bases respectively, with 12 bases between them. The CDR3 loop reads CATLQGHGYTF. The CDR3 DNA reads as TGTGCCACTTTACAGGGTCATGGCTACACCTTC.

The sample holds a few counts of this clone. The V and J genes are TRBV10-3 and TRBJ1-4; 7 bases are shared with TRBD1. V lost 1 base, J lost 3 bases, and 2 bases stayed unmatched. The CDR3 covers 15 residues. Germline V gives CDR1 ENHRY, CDR2 SYGVKD. Here the CDR3 DNA reads TGTGCCATCAGTGAGTTGGGACAGTCTAATGAAAAACTGTTTTTT. Translated, it gives CAISELGQSNEKLFF.

In its sample, this clone was seen many times. Here the CDR3 DNA reads TGCGCCAGCAGCCCCCTCGACAGGGCGAACACTGAAGCTTTCTTT. Translating it yields CASSPLDRANTEAFF. The genes are TRBV4-1 and TRBJ1-1, with TRBD1 matching over 7 bases. The V segment lost 4 bases and the J segment 1 base; nucleotides outside the gene matches: 6. CDR1 is MGHRA, CDR2 YSYEKL, per germline. CDR3 length: 15 residues.

The rearrangement uses TRBV30 and TRBJ1-3; D call uncertain. Per germline, CDR1 GTSNPN and CDR2 SVGIG (reference sequence). The CDR3 is made up of 13 amino acids. Trimming shortened V by 3 bases and J by 4 bases, and 10 bases separated the two germline ends. The CDR3 DNA follows: TGTGCCTGGAGCCTTAGTTTGGGAAACACCATATATTTT. Residues: CAWSLSLGNTIYF.

The rearrangement joins TRBV10-1 to TRBJ1-6; 7 bases are shared with TRBD1. With V trimmed by 11 bases and J by 6 bases, 7 bases remained unmatched. CDR1 WNHNN and CDR2 SYGVQD come from the germline V gene (reference sequence). This CDR3 has 13 residues. This chain's CDR3 is CARSGTANSPLHF. The CDR3 DNA sequence: TGCGCCCGATCCGGGACAGCTAATTCACCCCTCCACTTT.

The genes are TRBV3-1 (or the pseudogene TRBV3-2) and TRBJ2-7, with 9 bases aligning to TRBD1. In germline, CDR1 is LGHDT, CDR2 YNNKEL (reference sequence). J gave up 6 bases and V 4 bases, and 7 bases lay outside the gene matches. The CDR3 extends over 14 amino acids. The CDR3 DNA is TGTGCCAGCAGCCCATTGACAGGGGGGAGCGAGCAGTACTTC. The encoded protein is CASSPLTGGSEQYF.

The rearrangement links TRBV19 to TRBJ2-5; TRBD1 agrees at 9 bases. The CDR3 extends over 15 amino acids. The germline V gene encodes CDR1 LNHDA and CDR2 SQIVND (reference sequence). J lost 5 bases, V lost 9 bases, and 13 bases had no gene match. The CDR3 DNA is TGTGCCAGCTCCGCGCGGGACAGGGTAGATGAGACCCAGTACTTC. Amino acid sequence: CASSARDRVDETQYF. The variable domain in full, with the rest retrieved from reference TRBV19 and TRBJ2-5, is DGGITQSPKYLFRKEGQNVTLSCEQNLNHDAMYWYRQDPGQGLRLIYYSQIVNDFQKGDIAEGYSVSREKKESFPLTVTSAQKNPTAFYLCASSARDRVDETQYFGPGTRLLVL.

This clone was seen a handful of times. The V gene is TRBV24-1, the J gene TRBJ2-1, with 7 bases that match TRBD2. The CDR3 is 20 amino acids. Per the germline V gene, CDR1 is KGHDR and CDR2 is SFDVKD. The V and J ends lost 6 bases and 9 bases, in that order; junction bases with no gene match: 28. The CDR3: CATSPPGQAGFTSFISEQFF. CDR3 coding DNA: TGTGCCACCAGTCCTCCGGGGCAAGCGGGATTTACTTCGTTCATAAGTGAGCAGTTCTTC.

CDR3 protein: CASSLGAGLAQETQYF. In DNA form, the CDR3 reads TGTGCCAGCAGCTTAGGGGCGGGACTAGCGCAAGAGACCCAGTACTTC. This chain links TRBV7-8 with TRBJ2-5, with 10 bases fitting TRBD2. The CDR3 totals 16 residues. The V segment lost 1 base and the J segment 2 bases; nucleotides outside the gene matches: 4. Per the germline V gene, CDR1 is SGHVS and CDR2 is FQNEAQ.

The CDR3 protein is CASSLMREETQYF. The CDR3 DNA sequence: TGCGCCAGCAGTCTAATGCGGGAAGAGACCCAGTACTTC. J is TRBJ2-5 and V is TRBV5-1; a weak D match, TRBD2 (5 bases). The CDR3 totals 13 residues. In germline, CDR1 is SGHRS, CDR2 YFSETQ. Deletions cut 5 bases from V and 3 bases from J, with 11 bases between.

CDR3 amino acids: CASSFRTRFYEQYF. The CDR3 nucleotides read TGTGCCAGCAGTTTTCGGACTCGTTTCTACGAGCAGTACTTC. The V call is TRBV28, the J call TRBJ2-7; D is perhaps TRBD2 (5 bases). V lost 3 bases and J 3 bases, leaving 12 bases between the germline ends. This CDR3 region has 14 residues. From germline, CDR1 is MDHEN and CDR2 SYDVKM.

The chain uses TRBV7-2 and TRBJ2-7; 10 nucleotides align to TRBD2. The CDR3 is 15 residues long. Trimming at V came to 6 bases and at J to 3 bases, leaving 8 bases not matched to a gene. Germline V gives CDR1 SGHTA, CDR2 FQGNSA. CDR3 coding DNA: TGTGCCAGCAGAGCAAGACTAGCGGGTGGCTACGAGCAGTACTTC. It yields the protein CASRARLAGGYEQYF. Full variable domain (remainder filled in from reference TRBV7-2 and TRBJ2-7): GAGVSQSPSNKVTEKGKDVELRCDPISGHTALYWYRQSLGQGLEFLIYFQGNSAPDKSGLPSDRFSAERTGGSVSTLTIQRTQQEDSAVYLCASRARLAGGYEQYFGPGTRLTVT.

This clone has only one observation. The chain joins TRBV7-3 to TRBJ2-3; possible D gene TRBD2, 6 bases. Germline loops: CDR1 SGHTA, CDR2 FQGTGA. The CDR3 is made up of 16 amino acids. V lost 4 bases and J lost 5, with 19 bases in between. CDR3 residues: CASSSLGLTSEDTQYF. CDR3 sequence (DNA): TGTGCCAGCAGCTCCCTCGGCCTGACTAGTGAAGATACGCAGTATTTT.

This chain joins TRBV19 and TRBJ2-1; 8 bases are a match to TRBD2. The CDR3 contains 13 residues. Germline values: CDR1 LNHDA, CDR2 SQIVND (reference sequence). The trim removed 6 bases at V and 12 bases at J, leaving 10 bases unmatched. CDR3 in amino acids: CASRTSGSTGQFF. The CDR3, as DNA: TGTGCCAGTAGAACTAGCGGCTCGACGGGGCAGTTCTTC.

This clone was seen once. The chain employs TRBV7-3 and TRBJ2-1; 11 nucleotides line up with TRBD1. Germline V lookup: CDR1 SGHTA, CDR2 FQGTGA. The CDR3 contains 19 residues. V lost 3 bases, J lost 0 bases, and 10 bases stayed unmatched. CDR3 protein: CASSFRGQGDSSSYNEQFF. The CDR3 coding sequence is TGTGCCAGCAGCTTTAGGGGACAGGGGGATTCCAGCTCCTACAATGAGCAGTTCTTC.

The V call is TRBV18, the J call TRBJ1-4; unclear D gene. Germline assignment: CDR1 KGHSH and CDR2 LQKENI. V was cut by 0 bases and J by 7 bases, with 9 bases left in between. This CDR3 comprises 14 residues. This chain's CDR3 is CASSPPPRGEKLFF. In nucleotides, the CDR3 is TGTGCCAGCTCACCACCCCCACGAGGTGAAAAACTGTTTTTT.

This clone was seen only a few times. The sample carries other DNA sequences with the same CDR3. The genes are TRBV5-1 and TRBJ2-2; the D gene is possibly TRBD1 (6 bases). With 0 bases removed from V and 0 bases from J, the gap between germline ends came to 6 bases. This CDR3 comprises 15 residues. Germline V gene data show CDR1 as SGHRS and CDR2 as YFSETQ. The CDR3 nucleotides are TGCGCCAGCAGCTTGGACAGGGCGAACACCGGGGAGCTGTTTTTT. It specifies CASSLDRANTGELFF.

This clone appeared a few times. This sequence joins TRBV5-5 and TRBJ2-1; TRBD1 agrees at 12 bases. V lost 0 bases and J lost 4; bases outside the gene matches: 5. The germline CDR1 and CDR2 sequences are SGHKS and YYEKEE (reference sequence). The CDR3 spans 17 residues. CDR3 coding DNA: TGTGCCAGCAGCTTGGCGAGGGACAGGGGGCTATACAATGAGCAGTTCTTC. Its translation: CASSLARDRGLYNEQFF. Full variable domain (rest looked up from reference TRBV5-5 and TRBJ2-1): DAGVTQSPTHLIKTRGQQVTLRCSPISGHKSVSWYQQVLGQGPQFIFQYYEKEERGRGNFPDRFSARQFPNYSSELNVNALLLGDSALYLCASSLARDRGLYNEQFFGPGTRLTVL.

The gene calls are TRBV18 and TRBJ1-1; perhaps TRBD1 as D (5 bases). V lost 1 base, J lost 5 bases, and 17 bases lay in between. This CDR3 is built from 16 residues. Per germline, CDR1 KGHSH and CDR2 LQKENI. The CDR3 DNA sequence: TGTGCCAGCTCACCACGGTTGGAGGGTGGGGGAACTGAAGCTTTCTTT. Its translation is CASSPRLEGGGTEAFF.

The chain combines TRBV4-2 with TRBJ2-5; 9 nucleotides match TRBD2. The CDR3 runs 18 residues. V lost 1 base, J lost 4 bases, and 13 bases stayed unmatched. Looked up from germline, CDR1 is LGHNA and CDR2 is YNFKEQ. The CDR3 nucleotides read TGTGCCAGCAGCCAAGGGGGAGGCGGGAGGGCCCTCGGAGAGACCCAGTACTTC. Translating gives CASSQGGGGRALGETQYF.

The V and J genes are TRBV19 and TRBJ1-5, with TRBD1 as a possible D gene (6 bases). The germline V and J ends were trimmed by 4 bases and 7 bases, with 14 bases remaining between them. The germline gives CDR1 LNHDA, CDR2 SQIVND (reference sequence). The CDR3 loop spans 14 amino acids. DNA of the CDR3: TGTGCCAGTAGTACGACAGGCGGCGGGCAGCCCCAGCATTTT. Protein: CASSTTGGGQPQHF.

CDR3 nucleotides: TGCGCCAGCAGCCTTCAAACAGGGTCCTATGGCTACACCTTC. Translating it yields CASSLQTGSYGYTF. This chain joins TRBV5-1 and TRBJ1-2; weak D call: TRBD1 (6 bases). Deletions cut 4 bases from V and 4 bases from J, with 14 bases between. CDR1 is SGHRS and CDR2 is YFSETQ in the germline V gene. This CDR3 has 14 amino acids.